This T cell receptor beta chain was recorded in a study of glioma-infiltrating T cells after dendritic cell vaccination. Study-level information: Samples are from glioblastoma patients in Phase I and II dendritic cell vaccine trials. Treatment, given 2003 to 2012, was autologous tumor lysate-pulsed dendritic cell vaccination.

This clone was picked up many times. The V gene lost 4 bases and the J gene lost 3 bases, with 18 bases spanning the gap. Germline CDR1 and CDR2: MNHNS and SASEGT. The CDR3 contains 16 residues. Clones were sequenced by immunoSEQ multiplex PCR, and TCRdb holds only the in-frame ones, with some missing. The sample has more than 95,000 clones; 81% are singletons. The source is a human donor with glioblastoma. The chain joins TRBV6-1 to TRBJ1-1, with D perhaps TRBD1 (5 bases). The sequenced sample was blood, obtained before dendritic cell vaccination. The CDR3 DNA reads as TGTGCCAGCAGTGGAAACCTAAGACAGCGATACACTGAAGCTTTCTTT. Protein product: CASSGNLRQRYTEAFF.